Below, 22 T cell receptor beta chains from the same sample are listed, as sequenced in a study of shared T cell receptors in the human thymus (dated by TCRdb to about 2021). The library was obtained by the immunoSEQ multiplex PCR assay. TCRdb provides this immuneACCESS table in a form limited to in-frame rearrangements. Some clones are lacking; in checked studies, under half of them reflect an unresolved V gene, and why the rest are absent is not known. In all, the sample holds some 660,000 clones, and more than 70% of those were seen once. The ten largest clones take up 0.009% to 0.0095% of the sample. These data were likewise used in another study, on human thymus T cells.

Sequenced input: thymocytes. The receptors here all came from a boy less than two years old with a congenital heart defect. Donor details come from another sample of the same person, matched by shared clones.

This chain joins TRBV9 and TRBJ2-4; 9 bases line up with TRBD2. The junction had 6 bases not matched to a gene; V was cut back by 3 bases and J by 2 bases. The CDR3 extends over 16 amino acids. Germline-derived CDR1 and CDR2 are SGDLS and YYNGEE. Written as DNA, the CDR3 is TGTGCCAGCAGCGAGGAGGGACTAGCAACCAAAAACATTCAGTACTTC. Its translation is CASSEEGLATKNIQYF.

CDR3 sequence reads: CASSPQDRGGNSPLHF. The CDR3 region has the DNA TGTGCCAGCAGCCCCCAGGACAGGGGAGGTAATTCACCCCTCCACTTT. V is TRBV7-2 and J is TRBJ1-6; 9 bases map to TRBD1. V was pared by 5 bases and J by 6 bases, with 8 bases of the junction left unmatched. Germline assignment: CDR1 SGHTA and CDR2 FQGNSA. The CDR3 length is 16 residues.

This chain joins TRBV6-6 and TRBJ2-5; 7 bases align to TRBD1. Germline CDR1 is MNHNY and CDR2 is SVGAGI (reference sequence). The CDR3 is 15 residues long. V was clipped by 2 bases and J by 2 bases; unmatched bases: 5. CDR3: CASSYPRTGQETQYF. The CDR3 DNA reads TGTGCCAGCAGTTACCCGAGGACAGGACAAGAGACCCAGTACTTC.

The J gene is TRBJ2-1, the V gene TRBV6-5; 9 positions agree with TRBD2. The trim removed 4 bases at V and 16 bases at J, leaving 14 bases unmatched. Germline lookup yields CDR1 MNHEY and CDR2 SVGAGI. This CDR3 region has 14 residues. The CDR3 spells CASSSSWVAGVLFF. CDR3 DNA sequence: TGTGCCAGCAGTTCAAGTTGGGTAGCGGGAGTATTATTCTTC.

This clone appeared once. J is TRBJ2-5 and V is TRBV4-3; maybe TRBD1 (6 bases). The J call is doubtful: the DNA matches TRBJ2-7 better. Germline CDR1 reads LGHNA; CDR2 reads YSLEER. This CDR3 has 15 amino acids. The CDR3 DNA reads TGCGCCAGCAGCCCCCTGCCCAGGGGTCACCACGAGCAGTACTTC. The encoded protein is CASSPLPRGHHEQYF.

The chain employs TRBV7-9 and TRBJ1-2, with 7 bases fitting TRBD1. The CDR3 has 14 residues. CDR1 and CDR2 from the germline V gene are SEHNR and FQNEAQ (reference sequence). V trimming: 4 bases; J trimming: 4 bases; junction bases outside the gene matches: 6. In DNA, the CDR3 is TGTGCCAGCAGCTCTTCGGACAGGTCCTATGGCTACACCTTC. This gives the protein CASSSSDRSYGYTF. The variable domain in full, with the rest retrieved from reference TRBV7-9 and TRBJ1-2, is DTGVSQNPRHKITKRGQNVTFRCDPISEHNRLYWYRQTLGQGPEFLTYFQNEAQLEKSRLLSDRFSAERPKGSFSTLEIQRTEQGDSAMYLCASSSSDRSYGYTFGSGTRLTVV.

This clone was detected once. This rearrangement joins TRBV7-2 to TRBJ2-7; TRBD2 aligns across 8 bases. CDR1 is SGHTA, CDR2 FQGNSA, per germline. V lost 4 bases to trimming and J lost 2 bases; unmatched junction nucleotides: 10. The CDR3 contains 16 residues. In DNA form, the CDR3 reads TGTGCCAGCAGCTCTATACCAGCGGGAGACACCTACGAGCAGTACTTC. Translating gives CASSSIPAGDTYEQYF.

This sequence joins TRBV29-1 and TRBJ2-7; 14 bases are shared with TRBD2. Trimming took 6 bases from V and 5 from J; bases not matched to a gene: 6. The CDR3 covers 14 residues. The germline gives CDR1 SQVTM, CDR2 ANQGSEA. CDR3 DNA: TGCAGCGTGCCGGGACTAGCGGGAGACCACGAGCAGTACTTC. Translated, it gives CSVPGLAGDHEQYF.

The rearrangement links TRBV5-4 to TRBJ1-1; 7 bases line up with TRBD1. V was pared by 0 bases and J by 0 bases, with 5 bases of the junction left unmatched. Per the germline V gene, CDR1 is SGHNT and CDR2 is YYREEE (reference sequence). The CDR3 spans 16 residues. CDR3 protein: CASSLGTGVMNTEAFF. CDR3 in DNA: TGTGCCAGCAGCTTGGGGACAGGCGTCATGAACACTGAAGCTTTCTTT.

The CDR3, as DNA: TGCGCCAGCAGCTTTGTCGGACCATTTGACAGTGCGAACACCGGGGAGCTGTTTTTT. Encoded protein: CASSFVGPFDSANTGELFF. The rearrangement links TRBV5-1 to TRBJ2-2; a weak D match, TRBD1 (5 bases). This CDR3 comprises 19 residues. Trimming took 2 bases from V and 0 from J, leaving 20 bases between them. Germline CDR1 SGHRS, CDR2 YFSETQ.

The V gene is TRBV11-2, the J gene TRBJ2-1; a weak D match, TRBD2 (5 bases). The CDR3 runs 17 residues. Germline assignment: CDR1 SGHAT and CDR2 FQNNGV. V shed 3 bases and J shed 4 bases, with 19 bases lying between them. The CDR3 sequence is CASSFIPERAEYNEQFF. CDR3 bases: TGTGCCAGCAGCTTTATCCCAGAGAGGGCGGAGTACAATGAGCAGTTCTTC.

The V call is TRBV27, the J call TRBJ1-4; D is unresolved. The CDR3 consists of 15 residues. Germline V gives CDR1 MNHEY, CDR2 SMNVEV (reference sequence). Trimming took off 1 base at V and 3 bases at J, with 9 bases between the two ends. The CDR3 reads CASSLYPAANEKLFF. CDR3 nucleotide sequence: TGTGCCAGCAGTTTATACCCCGCGGCTAATGAAAAACTGTTTTTT.

The chain has TRBV7-9 and TRBJ1-1, with TRBD1 matching over 8 bases. The CDR3 is 19 residues long. J was trimmed by 5 bases and V by 5 bases; bases with no gene match: 22. Germline V lookup: CDR1 SEHNR, CDR2 FQNEAQ (reference sequence). The chain's CDR3 is CASSLPLMGRGQVGTEAFF. As DNA, the CDR3 is TGTGCCAGCAGCCTCCCCCTGATGGGCAGGGGGCAAGTAGGGACTGAAGCTTTCTTT.

This chain joins TRBV4-3 and TRBJ2-7, with D perhaps matching TRBD1 (5 bases). Per germline, CDR1 LGHNA and CDR2 YSLEER. V was cut by 0 bases and J by 3 bases, with 15 bases left in between. The CDR3 length is 16 residues. The CDR3 coding sequence is TGCGCCAGCAGCCAAGATCGCAGGGCCAGATTCTACGAGCAGTACTTC. Encoded protein: CASSQDRRARFYEQYF.

The V gene is TRBV6-1, the J gene TRBJ2-2, with 7 bases aligning to TRBD2. The CDR3 consists of 17 residues. The V gene end was trimmed by 1 base and the J gene end by 4 bases; junction bases not matched to a gene: 9. Germline CDR1 MNHNS, CDR2 SASEGT. This chain's CDR3 is CASSEGVSGYTTGELFF. CDR3 DNA: TGTGCCAGCAGTGAAGGTGTTAGCGGGTATACCACCGGGGAGCTGTTTTTT.

This sequence joins TRBV7-3 and TRBJ1-5, with TRBD1 identical over 11 bases. With 9 bases clipped from V and 4 bases from J, the junction kept 5 bases outside the gene matches. The CDR3 consists of 14 residues. Germline CDR1 reads SGHTA; CDR2 reads FQGTGA. CDR3 region: CARGQGGSNQPQHF. CDR3 bases: TGTGCCAGGGGACAGGGGGGCTCTAATCAGCCCCAGCATTTT.

This clone was observed a single time. The genes are TRBV21-1 and TRBJ2-7; TRBD2 is the table's D call and was not checked against the DNA. TRBV21-1 is a listed pseudogene. CDR3 length: 17 amino acids. The CDR3 is CASSKKSIAGDDYEQYF. The CDR3 nucleotides read TGTGCCAGCAGCAAAAAGTCTATAGCGGGCGACGACTACGAGCAGTACTTC.

The chain has TRBV19 and TRBJ2-1; TRBD2 matches at 7 bases. The CDR3 contains 13 residues. Germline V gene lookup returns CDR1 LNHDA and CDR2 SQIVND (reference sequence). J gave up 8 bases and V 7 bases, and 8 bases lay outside the gene matches. CDR3 bases: TGTGCCAGTAAAGGCGGGAGTAGGGATGAGCAGTTCTTC. It translates to CASKGGSRDEQFF.

V usage is TRBV27 and J usage is TRBJ2-7; a weak D match, TRBD1 (5 bases). CDR1 is MNHEY and CDR2 is SMNVEV in the germline V gene (reference sequence). The CDR3 consists of 16 residues. The V end was cut by 6 bases, the J end by 0 bases, with 18 bases between. The CDR3 DNA follows: TGTGCCAGCAGCCGCTCCGGTGGGGCCCACTCCTACGAGCAGTACTTC. Protein product: CASSRSGGAHSYEQYF.

This chain connects TRBV14 to TRBJ2-5; weak D call: TRBD2 (7 bases). CDR1 SGHDN and CDR2 FVKESK come from the germline V gene. The CDR3 consists of 17 residues. V lost 4 bases to trimming and J lost 4 bases, with 22 bases between them. CDR3 protein: CASSRVGGASGRETQYF. In DNA, the CDR3 is TGTGCCAGCAGCCGAGTTGGGGGGGCGTCAGGTCGAGAGACCCAGTACTTC. The whole variable domain, remainder taken from reference TRBV14 and TRBJ2-5, is EAGVTQFPSHSVIEKGQTVTLRCDPISGHDNLYWYRRVMGKEIKFLLHFVKESKQDESGMPNNRFLAERTGGTYSTLKVQPAELEDSGVYFCASSRVGGASGRETQYFGPGTRLLVL.

V gene TRBV14 combines with J gene TRBJ1-3; D is possibly TRBD1 (6 bases). The CDR3 covers 23 residues. Per germline, CDR1 SGHDN and CDR2 FVKESK. V lost 1 base, J lost 0 bases, and 31 bases lay in between. The DNA for the CDR3 is TGTGCCAGCAGCCAAGGAAGTCTAATGCGTCAGGGGCCCCTCAAGAGCTCTGGAAACACCATATATTTT. Amino acid sequence: CASSQGSLMRQGPLKSSGNTIYF. The full variable domain, completed using reference TRBV14 and TRBJ1-3, is EAGVTQFPSHSVIEKGQTVTLRCDPISGHDNLYWYRRVMGKEIKFLLHFVKESKQDESGMPNNRFLAERTGGTYSTLKVQPAELEDSGVYFCASSQGSLMRQGPLKSSGNTIYFGEGSWLTVV.

The rearrangement joins TRBV6-5 to TRBJ1-2, with unresolved D. The CDR3 loop spans 13 amino acids. CDR1 MNHEY and CDR2 SVGAGI come from the germline V gene. V lost 6 bases to trimming and J lost 1 base, with 9 bases between them. This chain's CDR3 is CASSPTFNYGYTF. The DNA of the CDR3 is TGTGCCAGCAGCCCGACTTTTAACTATGGCTACACCTTC.